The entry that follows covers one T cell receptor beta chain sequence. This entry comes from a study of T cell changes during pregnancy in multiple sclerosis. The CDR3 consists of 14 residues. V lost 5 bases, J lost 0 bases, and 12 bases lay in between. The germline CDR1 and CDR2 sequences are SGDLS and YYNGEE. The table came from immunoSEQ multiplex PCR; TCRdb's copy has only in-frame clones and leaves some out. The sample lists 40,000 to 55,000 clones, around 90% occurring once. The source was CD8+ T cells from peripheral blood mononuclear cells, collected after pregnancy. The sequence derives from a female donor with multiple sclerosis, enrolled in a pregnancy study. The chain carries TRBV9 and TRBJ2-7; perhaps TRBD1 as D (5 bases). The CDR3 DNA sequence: TGTGCCAGCAGTCCCACAGGTTTCTCCTACGAGCAGTACTTC. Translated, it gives CASSPTGFSYEQYF. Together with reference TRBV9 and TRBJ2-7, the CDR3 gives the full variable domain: DSGVTQTPKHLITATGQRVTLRCSPRSGDLSVYWYQQSLDQGLQFLIQYYNGEERAKGNILERFSAQQFPDLHSELNLSSLELGDSALYFCASSPTGFSYEQYFGPGTRLTVT.